Following are 30 T cell receptor beta chains from one sample sequenced in a study of blood T cell repertoires in COVID-19. The protocol was immunoSEQ multiplex PCR, while the TCRdb copy is restricted to in-frame clones and leaves out a portion. The sample lists about 170,000 clones; about 83% were seen once. What was sequenced was peripheral blood. These TCRs come from a woman in her 70s who had recovered from COVID-19.

CDR3 region: CASTPGGRGGNTIYF. The CDR3 DNA sequence: TGTGCCAGTACCCCGGGCGGCCGGGGAGGAAACACCATATATTTT. This chain uses TRBV19 with TRBJ1-3; D not certain. Germline loops: CDR1 LNHDA, CDR2 SQIVND (reference sequence). The V and J ends lost 7 bases and 4 bases respectively, with 17 bases between them. The CDR3 loop spans 15 amino acids.

This clone was seen only a few times. The chain has TRBV10-2 and TRBJ2-1; D is uncertain. The CDR3 length is 14 residues. Germline loops: CDR1 WSHSY, CDR2 SAAADI. Trimming took 8 bases from V and 0 from J, leaving 11 bases between them. The CDR3 nucleotides are TGCGCCAGCGGCCTGTATCGCTCCTACAATGAGCAGTTCTTC. Residues: CASGLYRSYNEQFF.

CDR3 nucleotide sequence: TGTGCCAGCTCACCACCTTCCCAGGGAGAGACCCAGTACTTC. Translated, it gives CASSPPSQGETQYF. V is TRBV18 and J is TRBJ2-5, with a weak D call TRBD1 (5 bases). Germline V CDR1 and CDR2: KGHSH, LQKENI. The CDR3 totals 14 residues. V lost 0 bases and J lost 4, with 9 bases in between.

The V call is TRBV3-1 (or the pseudogene TRBV3-2), the J call TRBJ1-3; 12 bases are shared with TRBD1. Trimming took 3 bases from V and 5 from J; bases not matched to a gene: 14. This CDR3 contains 19 residues. From germline, CDR1 is LGHDT and CDR2 YNNKEL (reference sequence). CDR3 sequence: CASSQPYTGTGGRRNTIYF. CDR3 bases: TGTGCCAGCAGCCAGCCATATACCGGGACAGGGGGCCGGAGAAACACCATATATTTT.

The chain employs TRBV18 and TRBJ1-1; 7 nucleotides agree with TRBD1. J gave up 1 base and V 6 bases, and 2 bases lay outside the gene matches. CDR3 length equals 13 residues. The germline CDR1 and CDR2 sequences are KGHSH and LQKENI. CDR3 sequence (DNA): TGTGCCAGCTCCCGGGACAGGAACACTGAAGCTTTCTTT. Translation: CASSRDRNTEAFF.

The chain is built from TRBV3-1 (or the pseudogene TRBV3-2) and TRBJ1-2; D gene uncertain. V shed 6 bases and J shed 4 bases, with 9 bases lying between them. The CDR3 length is 12 residues. Looked up from germline, CDR1 is LGHDT and CDR2 is YNNKEL (reference sequence). CDR3 protein: CASRAGVYGYTF. CDR3 DNA: TGTGCCAGCAGGGCGGGAGTCTATGGCTACACCTTC.

In its sample, this clone was seen a few times. This chain connects TRBV6-4 to TRBJ1-2; D not resolved. Deletions cut 6 bases from V and 0 bases from J, with 11 bases between. Germline V lookup: CDR1 MRHNA, CDR2 SNTAGT. The CDR3 runs 14 residues. CDR3 sequence: CASRPTGTNYGYTF. Here the CDR3 DNA reads TGTGCCAGCAGGCCTACGGGGACTAACTATGGCTACACCTTC.

The chain has TRBV6-2 or TRBV6-3 and TRBJ1-5; D is unclear. Germline loops: CDR1 MNHEY, CDR2 SVGEGT. Between the trimmed V and J ends, which lost 5 bases and 5 bases, there was a span of 10 bases. The CDR3 runs to 13 residues. The CDR3 loop reads CASSPDTYQPQHF. The CDR3 DNA follows: TGTGCCAGCAGTCCCGACACTTATCAGCCCCAGCATTTT.

The sample holds one count of this clone. The V and J genes are TRBV30 and TRBJ2-3; D might be TRBD2 (6 bases). The CDR3 sequence is 12 residues long. CDR1 and CDR2 (germline): GTSNPN, SVGIG (reference sequence). Trimming took off 0 bases at V and 10 bases at J, with 11 bases between the two ends. The CDR3 protein is CAWSVGGMAQYF. The CDR3 nucleotides read TGTGCCTGGAGTGTAGGAGGGATGGCGCAGTATTTT.

This clone is a singleton in its sample. The J gene is TRBJ2-7, the V gene TRBV5-6, with a possible D match to TRBD1 (6 bases). The CDR3 consists of 18 residues. The ends were cut back, 4 bases at V and 4 bases at J, with 27 bases in the middle. Germline V gives CDR1 SGHDT, CDR2 YYEEEE. The DNA of the CDR3 is TGTGCCAGCAGCCTCACAGGGTTGGGGTCTTTAAGGGCATACGAGCAGTACTTC. The encoded protein is CASSLTGLGSLRAYEQYF.

The chain links TRBV19 to TRBJ1-2; the match to TRBD1 covers 8 bases. This CDR3 spans 14 amino acids. The J segment lost 8 bases and the V segment lost 5 bases, leaving 10 bases of the junction unmatched. Germline CDR1 LNHDA, CDR2 SQIVND (reference sequence). The CDR3, as DNA: TGTGCCAGTAGTGCTCGACAGGGGTGGAAGGGCTACACCTTC. Translation gives CASSARQGWKGYTF.

This rearrangement joins TRBV29-1 to TRBJ1-2; D not resolved. Germline V CDR1 and CDR2: SQVTM, ANQGSEA. The CDR3 runs to 8 residues. V was clipped by 8 bases and J by 8 bases, with 6 bases between them. As DNA, the CDR3 is TGCAGCCCCGGGGGCTACACCTTC. Translation: CSPGGYTF.

This clone was seen only a few times. This CDR3 reads CASSLGSATYNEQFF. DNA for the CDR3: TGCGCCAGCAGCTTGGGGAGCGCTACCTACAATGAGCAGTTCTTC. This chain joins TRBV5-1 and TRBJ2-1; D is undetermined. Germline CDR1 reads SGHRS; CDR2 reads YFSETQ. The CDR3 loop spans 15 amino acids. The ends were cut back, 0 bases at V and 2 bases at J, with 9 bases in the middle.

V is TRBV25-1 and J is TRBJ1-4; TRBD1 might be the D (5 bases). V lost 6 bases and J lost 3, with 17 bases in between. The V gene's germline CDR1 is MGHDK and CDR2 SYGVNS. This CDR3 region has 16 residues. This chain's CDR3 is CASRPGGVGPNEKLFF. In DNA form, the CDR3 reads TGTGCCAGCAGGCCGGGGGGGGTTGGGCCTAATGAAAAACTGTTTTTT.

CDR3 DNA: TGTGCCAGCAGCCAAGATGGATTAGCGGGAGTACTAGCCAAAAACATTCAGTACTTC. Translating gives CASSQDGLAGVLAKNIQYF. V and J are TRBV3-1 (or the pseudogene TRBV3-2) and TRBJ2-4; 9 bases match TRBD2. CDR1 and CDR2 (germline): LGHDT, YNNKEL (reference sequence). V was pared by 0 bases and J by 0 bases, with 9 bases of the junction left unmatched. The CDR3 is made up of 19 amino acids.

The chain recombines TRBV7-2 with TRBJ2-7; maybe TRBD1 (5 bases). The CDR3 is 13 amino acids. CDR1 and CDR2 (germline): SGHTA, FQGNSA. Trimming left V 1 base short and J 12 bases short, with 16 bases between. The CDR3 sequence: CASSLETPGRRYF. The CDR3 bases are TGTGCCAGCAGCTTAGAGACCCCAGGGCGGCGGTACTTC.

This chain uses TRBV7-9 with TRBJ2-7, with TRBD1 matching 7 bases. In germline, CDR1 is SEHNR, CDR2 FQNEAQ (reference sequence). V shed 5 bases and J 3 bases; nucleotides not matched to a gene: 10. CDR3 size: 15 residues. In DNA form, the CDR3 reads TGTGCCAGCAGCCTGACCACAGGGGTAAGCTACGAGCAGTACTTC. Residues: CASSLTTGVSYEQYF.

The rearrangement links TRBV6-2 or TRBV6-3 to TRBJ2-7, with 8 bases aligning to TRBD1. The germline CDR1 and CDR2 sequences are MNHEY and SVGEGT. This CDR3 spans 13 amino acids. V lost 7 bases to trimming and J lost 5 bases; unmatched junction nucleotides: 7. The CDR3 DNA sequence: TGTGCCAGCACCCCCGGACAGGGCCACGAGCAGTACTTC. Its translation is CASTPGQGHEQYF.

V is TRBV19 and J is TRBJ1-5; TRBD1 agrees at 7 bases. The CDR3 runs to 15 residues. The trim removed 1 base at V and 2 bases at J, leaving 2 bases unmatched. CDR1 is LNHDA and CDR2 is SQIVND in the germline V gene (reference sequence). The CDR3 bases are TGTGCCAGTAGTATAGGACAGGGAGGCAATCAGCCCCAGCATTTT. Translating gives CASSIGQGGNQPQHF. The variable domain in full, completed from reference TRBV19 and TRBJ1-5, reads DGGITQSPKYLFRKEGQNVTLSCEQNLNHDAMYWYRQDPGQGLRLIYYSQIVNDFQKGDIAEGYSVSREKKESFPLTVTSAQKNPTAFYLCASSIGQGGNQPQHFGDGTRLSIL.

CDR3: CASSRPGMVEQYF. CDR3 in DNA: TGTGCCAGTAGCAGGCCAGGGATGGTCGAGCAGTACTTC. The V call is TRBV19, the J call TRBJ2-7, with D perhaps matching TRBD1 (5 bases). V lost 6 bases and J 6 bases, leaving 15 bases between the germline ends. Germline V gene lookup returns CDR1 LNHDA and CDR2 SQIVND (reference sequence). The length of the CDR3 is 13 residues.

The V gene is TRBV10-3, the J gene TRBJ1-1, with D unresolved. V lost 6 bases and J 6 bases, leaving 14 bases between the germline ends. The CDR3 loop spans 13 amino acids. The V gene's germline CDR1 is ENHRY and CDR2 SYGVKD. The CDR3 bases are TGTGCCATCAGCAGGCAGGTTGGATCTGAAGCTTTCTTT. This gives the protein CAISRQVGSEAFF.

This clone was counted only a few times. This chain links TRBV2 with TRBJ2-7; TRBD1 matches 10 bases. The CDR3 length is 15 residues. J was trimmed by 1 base and V by 6 bases; bases with no gene match: 6. CDR1 is SNHLY, CDR2 FYNNEI, per germline. This CDR3 reads CASRVGQGGSYEQYF. Here the CDR3 DNA reads TGTGCCAGCAGGGTTGGACAGGGGGGATCCTACGAGCAGTACTTC. Supplemented by reference TRBV2 and TRBJ2-7, the full variable domain reads EPEVTQTPSHQVTQMGQEVILRCVPISNHLYFYWYRQILGQKVEFLVSFYNNEISEKSEIFDDQFSVERPDGSNFTLKIRSTKLEDSAMYFCASRVGQGGSYEQYFGPGTRLTVT.

The chain couples TRBV4-2 to TRBJ1-4; TRBD1 agrees at 11 bases. The J segment lost 8 bases and the V segment lost 6 bases, leaving 5 bases of the junction unmatched. Germline V CDR1 and CDR2: LGHNA, YNFKEQ. The CDR3 length is 14 residues. The CDR3 DNA follows: TGTGCCAGCAGAGGGGACAGGGGGAGGGAAAAACTGTTTTTT. Its translation: CASRGDRGREKLFF.

The rearrangement links TRBV19 to TRBJ1-1, with D perhaps TRBD1 (6 bases). V lost 7 bases to trimming and J lost 5 bases, with 17 bases between them. This CDR3 has 14 amino acids. The germline gives CDR1 LNHDA, CDR2 SQIVND (reference sequence). The CDR3 is CASTLGGVTTEAFF. In DNA form, the CDR3 reads TGTGCCAGTACCCTAGGGGGGGTGACGACTGAAGCTTTCTTT.

This chain joins TRBV5-1 and TRBJ2-2; D unclear. The germline CDR1 and CDR2 sequences are SGHRS and YFSETQ. The CDR3 totals 14 residues. V was cut by 1 base and J by 7 bases, with 11 bases left in between. CDR3 sequence (DNA): TGCGCCAGCAGCTTGCAACTTTCGGGCGGGGAGCTGTTTTTT. Translation gives CASSLQLSGGELFF.

This clone was recorded a few times. The chain joins TRBV10-3 to TRBJ1-6, with D perhaps TRBD1 (6 bases). Germline lookup yields CDR1 ENHRY and CDR2 SYGVKD. The CDR3 length is 14 residues. V gave up 4 bases and J gave up 9 bases, with 13 bases separating them. Here the CDR3 reads CAISGGGSSSPLHF. CDR3 sequence (DNA): TGTGCCATCAGTGGGGGGGGCAGTTCTTCACCCCTCCACTTT.

The chain couples TRBV25-1 to TRBJ1-1; the D gene is possibly TRBD1 (6 bases). V was trimmed by 2 bases and J by 3 bases, leaving 13 bases between them. CDR1 MGHDK and CDR2 SYGVNS come from the germline V gene. The CDR3 length is 15 residues. CDR3 nucleotide sequence: TGTGCCAGCAGTGAAGGGGGCGGTAGGGACACTGAAGCTTTCTTT. Its protein is CASSEGGGRDTEAFF.

V is TRBV18 and J is TRBJ2-7, with a weak D call TRBD1 (6 bases). V was cut by 3 bases and J by 2 bases, with 17 bases left in between. Germline CDR1 reads KGHSH; CDR2 reads LQKENI. This CDR3 is 16 amino acids long. For the CDR3, the DNA is TGTGCCAGCTCACCCGACTTAGGACAGCGAACCTACGAGCAGTACTTC. Its translation: CASSPDLGQRTYEQYF. The entire variable domain, with the rest obtained from reference TRBV18 and TRBJ2-7, is as follows: NAGVMQNPRHLVRRRGQEARLRCSPMKGHSHVYWYRQLPEEGLKFMVYLQKENIIDESGMPKERFSAEFPKEGPSILRIQQVVRGDSAAYFCASSPDLGQRTYEQYFGPGTRLTVT.

This clone occurred a few times. The rearrangement joins TRBV7-2 to TRBJ1-1, with D unresolved. The V gene's germline CDR1 is SGHTA and CDR2 FQGNSA. The V and J ends lost 1 base and 10 bases respectively, with 13 bases between them. This CDR3 is 13 amino acids long. CDR3 sequence (DNA): TGTGCCAGCAGCTTAGAGAGCGGCCCCGGAGCTTTCTTT. This gives the protein CASSLESGPGAFF.

The chain employs TRBV14 and TRBJ1-1, with 7 nucleotides matching TRBD1. The CDR3 runs 17 residues. The J segment lost 1 base and the V segment lost 2 bases, leaving 10 bases of the junction unmatched. Germline CDR1 reads SGHDN; CDR2 reads FVKESK. The CDR3, as DNA: TGTGCCAGCAGCCAAAAGGGGGCCTGGGGCCAGAACACTGAAGCTTTCTTT. This translates into CASSQKGAWGQNTEAFF.